Detailed here is one T cell receptor beta chain. The data were obtained in a study of blood T cell repertoires in COVID-19. Study-level background: T cells, B-cell-depleted T cells, or PBMCs provided the cDNA or gDNA that served as material.

CDR3 length equals 14 residues. Trimming took off 5 bases at V and 1 base at J, with 11 bases between the two ends. CDR1 and CDR2 from the germline V gene are SGHNT and YENEEA. The protocol was immunoSEQ multiplex PCR, while the TCRdb copy is restricted to in-frame clones and leaves out a portion. The table has 85,000 to 110,000 clones, more than 80% seen once; the top ten hold approximately 3.5%. The rearrangement uses TRBV11-3 and TRBJ2-5; TRBD1 is a possible D gene (6 bases). The TCR comes from a woman aged 55 to 70 with acute or convalescent COVID-19. The sequenced sample was peripheral blood. CDR3 protein: CASSPGQIQETQYF. The CDR3 nucleotides read TGTGCCAGCAGCCCAGGACAGATCCAAGAGACCCAGTACTTC.